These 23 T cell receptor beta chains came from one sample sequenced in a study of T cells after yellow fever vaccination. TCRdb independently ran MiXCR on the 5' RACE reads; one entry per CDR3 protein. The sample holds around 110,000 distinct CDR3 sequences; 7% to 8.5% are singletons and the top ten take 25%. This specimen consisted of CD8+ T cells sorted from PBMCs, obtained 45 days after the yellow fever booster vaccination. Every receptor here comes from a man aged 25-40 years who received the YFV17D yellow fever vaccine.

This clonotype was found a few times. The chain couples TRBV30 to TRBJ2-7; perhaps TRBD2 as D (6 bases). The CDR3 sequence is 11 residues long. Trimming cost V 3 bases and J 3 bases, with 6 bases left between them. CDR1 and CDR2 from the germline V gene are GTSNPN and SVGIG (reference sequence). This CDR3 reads CAWRGLYEQYF. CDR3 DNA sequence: TGTGCCTGGAGGGGACTCTACGAGCAGTACTTC.

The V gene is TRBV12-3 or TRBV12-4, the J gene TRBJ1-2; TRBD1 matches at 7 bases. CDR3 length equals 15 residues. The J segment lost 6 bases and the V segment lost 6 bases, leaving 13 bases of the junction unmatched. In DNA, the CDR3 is TGTGCCAGCAGCGACAGAAACACCGGGACAGATGGCTACACCTTC. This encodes CASSDRNTGTDGYTF.

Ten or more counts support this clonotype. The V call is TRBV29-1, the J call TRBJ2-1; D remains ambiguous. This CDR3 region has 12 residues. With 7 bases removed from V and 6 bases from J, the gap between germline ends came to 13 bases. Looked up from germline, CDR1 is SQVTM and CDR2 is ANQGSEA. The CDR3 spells CSAGLYGNEQFF. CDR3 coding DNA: TGCAGCGCGGGCCTTTATGGCAATGAGCAGTTCTTC.

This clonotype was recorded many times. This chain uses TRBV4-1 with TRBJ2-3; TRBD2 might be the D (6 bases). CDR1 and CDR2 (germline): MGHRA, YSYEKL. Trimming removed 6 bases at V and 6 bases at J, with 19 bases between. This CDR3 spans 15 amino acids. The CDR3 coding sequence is TGCGCCAGCAGACGGAGGGAGCCCGGGATGGATACGCAGTATTTT. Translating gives CASRRREPGMDTQYF.

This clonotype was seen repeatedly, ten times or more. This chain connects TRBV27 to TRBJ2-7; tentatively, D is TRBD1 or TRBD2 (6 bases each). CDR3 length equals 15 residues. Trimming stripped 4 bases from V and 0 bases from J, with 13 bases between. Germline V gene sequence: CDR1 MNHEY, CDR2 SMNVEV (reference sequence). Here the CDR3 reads CASSYSGQSSYEQYF. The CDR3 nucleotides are TGTGCCAGCAGTTATAGCGGACAGAGCTCCTACGAGCAGTACTTC.

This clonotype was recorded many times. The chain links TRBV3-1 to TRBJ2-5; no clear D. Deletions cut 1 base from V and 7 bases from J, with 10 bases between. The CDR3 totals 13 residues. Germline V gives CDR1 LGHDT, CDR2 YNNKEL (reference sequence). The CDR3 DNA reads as TGTGCCAGCAGCCAAGGTGGTCTTGGGACCCAGTACTTC. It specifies CASSQGGLGTQYF.

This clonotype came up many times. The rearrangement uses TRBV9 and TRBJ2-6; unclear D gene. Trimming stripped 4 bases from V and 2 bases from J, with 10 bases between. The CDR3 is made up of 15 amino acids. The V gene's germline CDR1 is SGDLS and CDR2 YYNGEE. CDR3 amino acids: CASSLSGAGANVLTF. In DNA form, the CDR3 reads TGTGCCAGCAGCCTTTCTGGGGCTGGGGCCAACGTCCTGACTTTC.

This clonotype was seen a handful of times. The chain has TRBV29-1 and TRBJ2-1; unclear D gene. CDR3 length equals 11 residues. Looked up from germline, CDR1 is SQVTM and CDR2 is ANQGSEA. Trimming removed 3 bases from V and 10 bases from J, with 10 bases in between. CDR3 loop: CSVDDSGEQFF. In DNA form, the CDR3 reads TGCAGCGTTGATGATTCGGGCGAGCAGTTCTTC.

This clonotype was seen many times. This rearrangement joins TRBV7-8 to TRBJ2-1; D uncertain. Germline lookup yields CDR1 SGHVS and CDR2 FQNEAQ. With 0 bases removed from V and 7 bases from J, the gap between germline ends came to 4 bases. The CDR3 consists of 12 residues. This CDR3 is CASSLAPNEQFF. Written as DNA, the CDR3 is TGTGCCAGCAGCTTAGCACCTAATGAGCAGTTCTTC.

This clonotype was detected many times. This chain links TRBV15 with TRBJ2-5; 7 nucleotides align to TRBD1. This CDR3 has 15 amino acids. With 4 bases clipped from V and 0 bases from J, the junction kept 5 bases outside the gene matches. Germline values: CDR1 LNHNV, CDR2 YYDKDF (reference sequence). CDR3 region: CATSNSDRDQETQYF. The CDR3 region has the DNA TGTGCCACCAGCAACTCAGACAGGGACCAAGAGACCCAGTACTTC.

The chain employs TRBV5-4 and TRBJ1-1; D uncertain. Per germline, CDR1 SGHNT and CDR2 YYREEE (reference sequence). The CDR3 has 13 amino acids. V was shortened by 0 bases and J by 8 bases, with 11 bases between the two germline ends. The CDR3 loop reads CASSLGFASEAFF. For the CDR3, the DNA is TGTGCCAGCAGCTTGGGGTTCGCCTCGGAAGCTTTCTTT.

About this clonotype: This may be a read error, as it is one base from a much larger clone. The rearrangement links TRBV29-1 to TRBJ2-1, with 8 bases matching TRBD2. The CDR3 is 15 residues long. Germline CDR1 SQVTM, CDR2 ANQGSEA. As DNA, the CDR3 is TGCAGCATTGATGACGGGAGGGCACCTTTTAATGAGCAGTTCTTC. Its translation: CSIDDGRAPFNEQFF.

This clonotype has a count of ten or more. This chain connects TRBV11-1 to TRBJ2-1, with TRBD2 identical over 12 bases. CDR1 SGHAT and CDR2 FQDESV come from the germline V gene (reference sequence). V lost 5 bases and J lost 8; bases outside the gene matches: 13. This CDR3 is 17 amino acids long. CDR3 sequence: CASSQPMTSGGRHEQFF. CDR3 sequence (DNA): TGTGCCAGCAGCCAACCAATGACTAGCGGGGGCCGACATGAGCAGTTCTTC.

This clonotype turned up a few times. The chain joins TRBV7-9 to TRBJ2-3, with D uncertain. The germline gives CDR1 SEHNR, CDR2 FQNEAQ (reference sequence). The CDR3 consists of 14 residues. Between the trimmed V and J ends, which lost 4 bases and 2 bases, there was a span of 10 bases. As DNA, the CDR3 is TGTGCCAGCAGCTACCGGCAACTCACAGATACGCAGTATTTT. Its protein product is CASSYRQLTDTQYF.

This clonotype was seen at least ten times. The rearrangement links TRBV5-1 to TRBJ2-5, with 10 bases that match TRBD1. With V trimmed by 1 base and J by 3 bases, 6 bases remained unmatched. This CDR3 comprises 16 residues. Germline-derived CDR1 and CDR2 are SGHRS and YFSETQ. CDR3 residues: CASSLISGQGKETQYF. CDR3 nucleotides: TGCGCCAGCAGCTTGATCTCGGGACAGGGGAAAGAGACCCAGTACTTC.

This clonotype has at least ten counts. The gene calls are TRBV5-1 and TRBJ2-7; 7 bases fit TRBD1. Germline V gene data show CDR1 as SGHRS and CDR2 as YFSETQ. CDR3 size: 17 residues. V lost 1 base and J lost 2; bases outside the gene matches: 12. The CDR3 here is CASSLSDRNRGTYEQYF. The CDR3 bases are TGCGCCAGCAGCTTGTCGGATCGGAACAGGGGAACCTACGAGCAGTACTTC.

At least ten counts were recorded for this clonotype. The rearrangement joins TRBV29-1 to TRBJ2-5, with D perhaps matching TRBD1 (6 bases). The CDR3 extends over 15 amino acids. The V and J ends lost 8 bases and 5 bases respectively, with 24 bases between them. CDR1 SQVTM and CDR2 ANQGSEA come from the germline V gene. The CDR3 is CSHTWGQGSPETQYF. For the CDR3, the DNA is TGCAGCCACACCTGGGGGCAGGGTTCTCCGGAGACCCAGTACTTC.

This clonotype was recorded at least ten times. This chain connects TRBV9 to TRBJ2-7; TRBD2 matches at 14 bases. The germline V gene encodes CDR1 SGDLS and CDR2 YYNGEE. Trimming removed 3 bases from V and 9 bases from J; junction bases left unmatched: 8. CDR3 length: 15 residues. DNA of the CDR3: TGTGCCAGCAGCGCCGTGGGGACTAGCGGGAGTATGCAGTACTTC. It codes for CASSAVGTSGSMQYF.

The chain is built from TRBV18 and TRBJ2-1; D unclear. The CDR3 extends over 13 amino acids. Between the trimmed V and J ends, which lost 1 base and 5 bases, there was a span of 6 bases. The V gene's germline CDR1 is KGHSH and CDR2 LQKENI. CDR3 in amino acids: CASSPQNHNEQFF. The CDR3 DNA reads TGTGCCAGCTCACCACAGAACCACAATGAGCAGTTCTTC.

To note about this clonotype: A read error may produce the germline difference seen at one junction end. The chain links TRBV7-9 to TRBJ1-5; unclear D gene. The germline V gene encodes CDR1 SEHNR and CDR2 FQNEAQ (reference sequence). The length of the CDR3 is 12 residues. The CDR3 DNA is TGTGCCTGCAGCTTGGGCCCCGCTCCCCAGCATTTT. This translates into CACSLGPAPQHF.

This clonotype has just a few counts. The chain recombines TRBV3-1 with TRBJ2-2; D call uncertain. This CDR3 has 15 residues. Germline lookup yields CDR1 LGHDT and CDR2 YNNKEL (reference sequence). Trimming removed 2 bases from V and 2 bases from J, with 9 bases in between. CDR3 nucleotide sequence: TGTGCCAGCAGCCAATTCCGGACCAACACCGGGGAGCTGTTTTTT. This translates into CASSQFRTNTGELFF.

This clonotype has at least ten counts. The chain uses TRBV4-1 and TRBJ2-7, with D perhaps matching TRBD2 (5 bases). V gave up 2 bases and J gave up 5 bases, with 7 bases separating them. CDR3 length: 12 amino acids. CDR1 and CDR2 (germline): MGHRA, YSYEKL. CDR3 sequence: CASSQSGNEQYF. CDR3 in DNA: TGCGCCAGCAGCCAATCCGGGAACGAGCAGTACTTC.

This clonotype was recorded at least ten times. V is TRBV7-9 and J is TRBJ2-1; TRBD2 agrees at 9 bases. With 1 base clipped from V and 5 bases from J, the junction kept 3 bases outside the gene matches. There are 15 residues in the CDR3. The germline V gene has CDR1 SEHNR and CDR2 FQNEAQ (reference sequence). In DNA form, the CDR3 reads TGTGCCAGCAGCTTAGGGACTAGCGTGGACAATGAGCAGTTCTTC. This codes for CASSLGTSVDNEQFF.